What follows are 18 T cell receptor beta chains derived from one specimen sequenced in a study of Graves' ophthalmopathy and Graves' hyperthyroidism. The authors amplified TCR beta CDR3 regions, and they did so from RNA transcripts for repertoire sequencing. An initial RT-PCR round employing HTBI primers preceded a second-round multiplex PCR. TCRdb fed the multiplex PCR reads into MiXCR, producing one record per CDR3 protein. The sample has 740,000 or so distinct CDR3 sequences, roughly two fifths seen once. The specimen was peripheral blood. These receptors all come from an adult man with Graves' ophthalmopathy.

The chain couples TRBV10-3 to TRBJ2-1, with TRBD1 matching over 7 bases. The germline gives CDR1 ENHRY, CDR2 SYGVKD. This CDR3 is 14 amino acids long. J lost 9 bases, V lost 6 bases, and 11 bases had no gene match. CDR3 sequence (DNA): TGTGCCATCAGGAGACAGGGAAGGAACACTGAGCAGTTCTTC. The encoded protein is CAIRRQGRNTEQFF.

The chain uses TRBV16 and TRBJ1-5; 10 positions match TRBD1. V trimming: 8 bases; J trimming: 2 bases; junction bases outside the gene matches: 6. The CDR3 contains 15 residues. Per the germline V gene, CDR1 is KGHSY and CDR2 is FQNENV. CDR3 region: CASVGGTGGNQPQHF. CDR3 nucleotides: TGTGCCAGCGTTGGTGGGACAGGGGGCAATCAGCCCCAGCATTTT. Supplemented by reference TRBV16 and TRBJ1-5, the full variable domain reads GEEVAQTPKHLVRGEGQKAKLYCAPIKGHSYVFWYQQVLKNEFKFLISFQNENVFDETGMPKERFSAKCLPNSPCSLEIQATKLEDSAVYFCASVGGTGGNQPQHFGDGTRLSIL.

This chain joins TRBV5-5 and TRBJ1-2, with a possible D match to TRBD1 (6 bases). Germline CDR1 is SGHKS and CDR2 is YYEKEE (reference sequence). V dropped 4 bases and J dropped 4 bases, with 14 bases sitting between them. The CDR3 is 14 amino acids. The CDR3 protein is CASSQHRDGYGYTF. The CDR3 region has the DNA TGTGCCAGCAGCCAACACAGGGACGGCTATGGCTACACCTTC. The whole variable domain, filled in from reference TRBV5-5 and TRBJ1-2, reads DAGVTQSPTHLIKTRGQQVTLRCSPISGHKSVSWYQQVLGQGPQFIFQYYEKEERGRGNFPDRFSARQFPNYSSELNVNALLLGDSALYLCASSQHRDGYGYTFGSGTRLTVV.

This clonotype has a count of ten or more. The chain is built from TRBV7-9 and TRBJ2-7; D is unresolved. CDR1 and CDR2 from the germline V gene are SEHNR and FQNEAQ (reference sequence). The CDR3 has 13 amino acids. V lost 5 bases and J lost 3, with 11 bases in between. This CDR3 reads CASSQSGGYEQYF. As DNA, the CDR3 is TGTGCCAGCAGCCAATCGGGCGGCTACGAGCAGTACTTC.

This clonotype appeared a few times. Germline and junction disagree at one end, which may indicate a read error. CDR3 in amino acids: CASSLSPGGTGELFF. The CDR3 nucleotides read TGCGCCAGCAGCTTGAGTCCCGGGGGAACCGGGGAGCTGTTTTTT. This chain joins TRBV7-9 and TRBJ2-2; D is possibly TRBD2 (6 bases). The CDR3 is 15 residues long. Germline V gene lookup returns CDR1 SEHNR and CDR2 FQNEAQ (reference sequence).

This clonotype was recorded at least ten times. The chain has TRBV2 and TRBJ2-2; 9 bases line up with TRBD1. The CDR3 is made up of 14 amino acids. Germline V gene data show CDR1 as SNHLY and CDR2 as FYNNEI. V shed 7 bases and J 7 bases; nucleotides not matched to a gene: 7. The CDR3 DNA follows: TGTGCCAGCACTGGACAGGGGAGGGTCGGGGAGCTGTTTTTT. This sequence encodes CASTGQGRVGELFF.

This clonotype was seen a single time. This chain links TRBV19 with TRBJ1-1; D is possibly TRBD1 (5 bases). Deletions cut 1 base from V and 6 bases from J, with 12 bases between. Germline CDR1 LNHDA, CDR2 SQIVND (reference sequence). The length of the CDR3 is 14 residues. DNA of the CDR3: TGTGCCAGTAGTATAGGGCAGGGAGCCGCTGAAGCTTTCTTT. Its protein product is CASSIGQGAAEAFF.

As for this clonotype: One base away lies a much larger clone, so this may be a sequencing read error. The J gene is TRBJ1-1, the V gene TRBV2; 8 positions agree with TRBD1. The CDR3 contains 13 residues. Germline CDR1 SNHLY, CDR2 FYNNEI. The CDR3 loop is CVSHGTGNTEAFF. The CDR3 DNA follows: TGTGTCAGCCACGGGACAGGGAACACTGAAGCTTTCTTT.

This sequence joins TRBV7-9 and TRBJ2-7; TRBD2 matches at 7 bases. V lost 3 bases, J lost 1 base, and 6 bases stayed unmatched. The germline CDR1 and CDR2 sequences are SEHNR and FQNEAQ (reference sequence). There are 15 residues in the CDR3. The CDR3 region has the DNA TGTGCCAGCAGCTTGGACGGGACTACTTCCTACGAGCAGTACTTC. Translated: CASSLDGTTSYEQYF.

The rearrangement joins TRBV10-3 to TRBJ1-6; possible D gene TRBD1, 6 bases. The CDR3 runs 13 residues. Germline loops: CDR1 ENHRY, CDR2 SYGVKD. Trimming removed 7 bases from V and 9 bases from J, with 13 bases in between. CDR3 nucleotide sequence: TGTGCCATCAAGCAGGGGTTGGGTTCACCCCTCCACTTT. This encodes CAIKQGLGSPLHF.

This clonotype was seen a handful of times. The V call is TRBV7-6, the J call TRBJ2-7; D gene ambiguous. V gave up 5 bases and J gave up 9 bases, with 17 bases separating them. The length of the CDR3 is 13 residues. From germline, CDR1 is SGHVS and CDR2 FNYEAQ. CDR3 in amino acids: CASSGRVTGPQYF. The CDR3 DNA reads TGTGCCAGCAGCGGACGGGTTACGGGCCCGCAGTACTTC.

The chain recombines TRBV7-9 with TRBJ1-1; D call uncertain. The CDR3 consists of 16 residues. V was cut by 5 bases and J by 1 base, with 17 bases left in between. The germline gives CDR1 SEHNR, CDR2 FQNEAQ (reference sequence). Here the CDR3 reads CASSPQTLQRNTEAFF. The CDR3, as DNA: TGTGCCAGCAGCCCCCAGACACTACAGAGGAACACTGAAGCTTTCTTT.

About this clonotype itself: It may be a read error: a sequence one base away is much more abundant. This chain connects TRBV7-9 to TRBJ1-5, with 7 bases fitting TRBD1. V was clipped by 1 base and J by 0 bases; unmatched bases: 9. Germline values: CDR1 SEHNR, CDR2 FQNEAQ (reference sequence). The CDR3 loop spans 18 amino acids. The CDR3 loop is CASSLGWGAGGSNQPQHF. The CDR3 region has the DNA TGTGCCAGCAGCTTAGGATGGGGGGCAGGGGGTAGCAATCAGCCCCAGCATTTT.

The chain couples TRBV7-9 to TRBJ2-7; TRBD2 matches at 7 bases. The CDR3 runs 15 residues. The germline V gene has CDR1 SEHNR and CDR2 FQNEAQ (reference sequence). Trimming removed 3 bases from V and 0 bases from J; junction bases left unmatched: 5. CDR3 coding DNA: TGTGCCAGCAGCTTTGGGGGGGACGGCTCCTACGAGCAGTACTTC. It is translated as CASSFGGDGSYEQYF. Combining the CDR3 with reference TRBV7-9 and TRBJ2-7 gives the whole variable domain DTGVSQNPRHKITKRGQNVTFRCDPISEHNRLYWYRQTLGQGPEFLTYFQNEAQLEKSRLLSDRFSAERPKGSFSTLEIQRTEQGDSAMYLCASSFGGDGSYEQYFGPGTRLTVT.

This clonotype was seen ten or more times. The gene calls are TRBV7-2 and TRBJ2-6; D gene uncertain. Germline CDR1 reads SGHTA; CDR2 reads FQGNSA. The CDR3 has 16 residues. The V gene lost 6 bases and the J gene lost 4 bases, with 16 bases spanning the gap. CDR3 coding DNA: TGTGCCAGCAGTCAGATTCTGATCTCAGGGGCCAACGTCCTGACTTTC. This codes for CASSQILISGANVLTF.

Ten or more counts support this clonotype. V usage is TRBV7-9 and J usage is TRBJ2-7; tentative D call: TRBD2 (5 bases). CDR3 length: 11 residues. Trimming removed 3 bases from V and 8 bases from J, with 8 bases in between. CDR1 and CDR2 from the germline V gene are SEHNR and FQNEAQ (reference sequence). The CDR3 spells CASSFGMQQYF. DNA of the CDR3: TGTGCCAGCAGCTTCGGGATGCAGCAGTACTTC.

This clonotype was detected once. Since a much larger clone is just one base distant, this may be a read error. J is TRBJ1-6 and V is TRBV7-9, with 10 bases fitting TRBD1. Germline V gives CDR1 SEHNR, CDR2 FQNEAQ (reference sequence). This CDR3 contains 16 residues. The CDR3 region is CASGLAGTGANSPLHF. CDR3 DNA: TGTGCCAGCGGCTTAGCTGGGACAGGGGCTAATTCACCCCTCCACTTT.

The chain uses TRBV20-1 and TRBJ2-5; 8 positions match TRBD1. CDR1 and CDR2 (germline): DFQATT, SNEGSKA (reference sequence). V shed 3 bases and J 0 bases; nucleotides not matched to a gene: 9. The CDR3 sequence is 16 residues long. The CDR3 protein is CSARSDRVRYQETQYF. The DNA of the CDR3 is TGCAGTGCTAGGTCGGACAGGGTTCGGTACCAAGAGACCCAGTACTTC.